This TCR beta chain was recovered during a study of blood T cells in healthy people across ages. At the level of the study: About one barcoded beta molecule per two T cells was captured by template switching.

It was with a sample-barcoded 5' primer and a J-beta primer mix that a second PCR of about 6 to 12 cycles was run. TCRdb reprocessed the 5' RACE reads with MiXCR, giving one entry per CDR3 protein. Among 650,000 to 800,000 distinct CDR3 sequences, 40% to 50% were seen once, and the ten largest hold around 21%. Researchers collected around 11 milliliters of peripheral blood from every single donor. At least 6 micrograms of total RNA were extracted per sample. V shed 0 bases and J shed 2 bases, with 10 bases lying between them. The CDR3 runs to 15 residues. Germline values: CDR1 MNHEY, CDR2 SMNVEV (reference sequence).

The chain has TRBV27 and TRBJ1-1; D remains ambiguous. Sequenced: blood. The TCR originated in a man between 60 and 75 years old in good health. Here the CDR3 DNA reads TGTGCCAGCAGTTTATCGTACAGCCTAAACACTGAAGCTTTCTTT. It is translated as CASSLSYSLNTEAFF.